This TCR beta chain was recorded in a study of T cells in women clearing cervical HPV infection. The overall study: HLA type stays a possible confounder, typing being limited. Study-wide points: Repertoire richness, not evenness, was significantly elevated in CIN3+ cases versus controls.

Germline values: CDR1 GTSNPN, CDR2 SVGIG (reference sequence). There are 16 residues in the CDR3. With V trimmed by 3 bases and J by 3 bases, 14 bases remained unmatched. Only in-frame clones appear in the TCRdb table, and some are missing; sequencing was by immunoSEQ multiplex PCR. Across 40,000 or so clones, the top ten clones capture under 7% of the sample. A note on this clone: Antigen unknown. The read comes to an end 3 residues before the CDR3 does, leaving the germline J gene to fill in the end.

The sample consisted of blood buffy coat. The receptor comes from a woman between 18 and 70 years old with a cervical HPV16 infection that either progressed to CIN3+ or cleared (not recorded which). The chain carries TRBV30 and TRBJ2-7; TRBD1 matches at 7 bases. The sequenced CDR3 bases are TGTGCCTGGAGCCCCCGCCCCGGGACAGCCTTCTACGAG. Translating it yields CAWSPRPGTAFYE. The entire CDR3 is CAWSPRPGTAFYEQYF.